This T cell receptor beta chain was sequenced for a study of blood T cell repertoires in COVID-19. Repertoires were generated with immunoSEQ multiplex PCR, while TCRdb's copy carries only in-frame clones and drops some. The table includes 200,000 to 250,000 clones, approximately 90% detected once. This clone was observed once. This clonotype originated in a man aged 25-45 years who had recovered from COVID-19. Sample: peripheral blood.

The CDR3 sequence is CASSQDTGKGGNEQFF. The DNA of the CDR3 is TGCGCCAGCAGCCAAGATACGGGGAAAGGAGGCAATGAGCAGTTCTTC. The chain uses TRBV4-3 and TRBJ2-1, with D tentatively TRBD2 (5 bases). Trimming pared 0 bases from V and 6 bases from J, leaving 15 bases between. The CDR3 extends over 16 amino acids. The germline gives CDR1 LGHNA, CDR2 YSLEER.